This TCR beta chain was obtained from a study of T cell responses to AZD1222 COVID-19 vaccine. The study's findings and limits: When two AZD1222 doses had been given, Spike-specific TCR breadth and depth rose. CD4 TCRs covered the whole spike, strongest at regions 160-218 and 743-854. Scientists sampled the repertoires only once the peak T cell response had passed. White British ancestry dominated among donors, who included more females, and clonal diversity was possibly underestimated.

The table came from immunoSEQ multiplex PCR; TCRdb's copy has only in-frame clones and leaves some out. This table has over 150,000 clones, 88% appearing once. Concerning this clone itself: What it binds is not known.

The CDR3 spans 17 residues. Trimming cost V 6 bases and J 3 bases; bases outside gene matches: 11. CDR1 is LNHDA and CDR2 is SQIVND in the germline V gene (reference sequence). V usage is TRBV19 and J usage is TRBJ1-4, with TRBD1 identical over 9 bases. The sample consisted of peripheral blood, taken on day 0 of AZD1222 vaccination. The clonotype was recovered from an adult in good health. The CDR3 is CASSASGQGMPNEKLFF. CDR3 nucleotide sequence: TGTGCCAGTAGCGCCTCGGGACAGGGAATGCCTAATGAAAAACTGTTTTTT.